A single sample is the source of the 30 T cell receptor beta chains below, sequenced in a study of blood T cell repertoires in COVID-19. Profiled with immunoSEQ multiplex PCR; TCRdb holds only in-frame clones, not every one. Of under 200,000 clones listed, around four fifths are singletons. Sample: peripheral blood. These receptors all come from a woman in her 70s who had recovered from COVID-19.

This clone has just a few counts. The chain has TRBV28 and TRBJ1-5; D ambiguous. Trimming cost V 3 bases and J 6 bases, with 6 bases left between them. This CDR3 is 12 amino acids long. Germline assignment: CDR1 MDHEN and CDR2 SYDVKM. CDR3 DNA: TGTGCCAGCAGTTTCGGCGGTCAGCCCCAGCATTTT. Its translation is CASSFGGQPQHF.

V gene TRBV5-1 combines with J gene TRBJ1-2; the D gene is possibly TRBD1 (5 bases). Germline lookup yields CDR1 SGHRS and CDR2 YFSETQ. Trimming removed 0 bases at V and 5 bases at J, with 11 bases between. This CDR3 contains 14 residues. In DNA form, the CDR3 reads TGCGCCAGCAGCTTGGGCAGGGTAGGGTATGGCTACACCTTC. Protein sequence: CASSLGRVGYGYTF.

This clone was seen only once. The chain links TRBV7-9 to TRBJ1-3; no firm D call. This CDR3 is 14 amino acids long. The V end was cut by 6 bases, the J end by 0 bases, with 9 bases between. Germline V gene sequence: CDR1 SEHNR, CDR2 FQNEAQ (reference sequence). The CDR3 nucleotides are TGTGCCAGCAGTCCTTCCAGCTCTGGAAACACCATATATTTT. Protein: CASSPSSSGNTIYF.

Written as DNA, the CDR3 is TGCGCCAGCAGCTTCGGGGGGGAACCCGGGAAACTGTTTTTT. Amino acids: CASSFGGEPGKLFF. V and J are TRBV5-1 and TRBJ1-4; D may be TRBD1 (5 bases). V was trimmed by 2 bases and J by 11 bases, leaving 16 bases between them. CDR1 and CDR2 (germline): SGHRS, YFSETQ. CDR3 size: 14 residues. The full variable domain, its missing parts supplied by reference TRBV5-1 and TRBJ1-4, is KAGVTQTPRYLIKTRGQQVTLSCSPISGHRSVSWYQQTPGQGLQFLFEYFSETQRNKGNFPGRFSGRQFSNSRSEMNVSTLELGDSALYLCASSFGGEPGKLFFGSGTQLSVL.

V usage is TRBV11-2 and J usage is TRBJ2-3; weak D call: TRBD2 (5 bases). From germline, CDR1 is SGHAT and CDR2 FQNNGV. The CDR3 length is 13 residues. With 5 bases removed from V and 5 bases from J, the gap between germline ends came to 11 bases. The CDR3: CASSAPAGDTQYF. CDR3 nucleotide sequence: TGTGCCAGCAGCGCCCCGGCGGGAGATACGCAGTATTTT.

The chain employs TRBV2 and TRBJ2-3; D is ambiguous. The V gene's germline CDR1 is SNHLY and CDR2 FYNNEI. The CDR3 totals 12 residues. Trimming took 5 bases from V and 2 from J, leaving 5 bases between them. CDR3: CASSPYTDTQYF. CDR3 nucleotide sequence: TGTGCCAGCAGTCCTTACACAGATACGCAGTATTTT.

The chain recombines TRBV21-1 with TRBJ1-4. TRBV21-1 is assigned pseudogene status. This CDR3 region has 16 residues. CDR3: CASSPRGQTTGEKLFF. The CDR3 DNA follows: TGTGCCAGCAGCCCCAGAGGCCAGACCACTGGGGAAAAACTGTTTTTT.

The chain employs TRBV7-6 and TRBJ2-5; D is uncertain. V lost 5 bases to trimming and J lost 5 bases, with 6 bases between them. The V gene's germline CDR1 is SGHVS and CDR2 FNYEAQ. The CDR3 runs 11 residues. The CDR3: CASSPLETQYF. The CDR3, as DNA: TGTGCCAGCAGCCCCCTGGAGACCCAGTACTTC.

V is TRBV7-9 and J is TRBJ2-5, with D perhaps TRBD2 (6 bases). Germline CDR1 and CDR2: SEHNR and FQNEAQ (reference sequence). Trimming left V 7 bases short and J 4 bases short, with 16 bases between. CDR3 length: 14 residues. CDR3 region: CASTNGGRRETQYF. CDR3 nucleotides: TGTGCCAGCACCAACGGGGGACGACGAGAGACCCAGTACTTC.

The rearrangement links TRBV4-1 to TRBJ1-2, with a weak D call TRBD1 (5 bases). Trimming removed 7 bases from V and 4 bases from J, with 13 bases in between. The CDR3 length is 13 residues. Germline V gene data show CDR1 as MGHRA and CDR2 as YSYEKL. The CDR3 reads CASTGSGGYGYTF. The CDR3 DNA sequence: TGCGCCAGCACGGGCAGCGGGGGCTATGGCTACACCTTC.

The chain uses TRBV19 and TRBJ1-5, with no clear D. CDR1 and CDR2 from the germline V gene are LNHDA and SQIVND (reference sequence). Trimming removed 1 base at V and 10 bases at J, with 8 bases between. The CDR3 covers 12 residues. CDR3 region: CASSIVFGPQHF. The CDR3 region has the DNA TGTGCCAGTAGTATAGTCTTTGGCCCCCAGCATTTT.

The chain employs TRBV19 and TRBJ2-7; 7 bases are shared with TRBD1. Germline CDR1 reads LNHDA; CDR2 reads SQIVND (reference sequence). CDR3 length: 15 amino acids. V was clipped by 5 bases and J by 0 bases; unmatched bases: 7. CDR3 bases: TGTGCCAGTAGTCCCCTGACAGGGATCTCCTACGAGCAGTACTTC. Its translation is CASSPLTGISYEQYF.

The chain combines TRBV2 with TRBJ2-2, with D perhaps TRBD1 (7 bases). Between the trimmed V and J ends, which lost 8 bases and 6 bases, there was a span of 16 bases. Germline assignment: CDR1 SNHLY and CDR2 FYNNEI. This CDR3 spans 14 amino acids. Here the CDR3 DNA reads TGTGCCAGCCGTAGTCAGGGGGAGGCCGGGGAGCTGTTTTTT. This gives the protein CASRSQGEAGELFF.

The chain recombines TRBV18 with TRBJ2-4; the match to TRBD1 covers 7 bases. The trim removed 1 base at V and 7 bases at J, leaving 7 bases unmatched. The CDR3 runs 15 residues. Per the germline V gene, CDR1 is KGHSH and CDR2 is LQKENI. The CDR3 protein is CASSPQGATGNIQYF. CDR3 bases: TGTGCCAGCTCACCACAGGGGGCGACGGGGAACATTCAGTACTTC.

The gene calls are TRBV7-3 and TRBJ1-2, with a tentative D call TRBD1 (5 bases). The V gene lost 5 bases and the J gene lost 10 bases, with 11 bases spanning the gap. This CDR3 contains 11 residues. The germline CDR1 and CDR2 sequences are SGHTA and FQGTGA. CDR3 nucleotide sequence: TGTGCCAGCAGCATAGGGGCACACTACACCTTC. Its protein is CASSIGAHYTF.

V and J are TRBV6-1 and TRBJ2-5; the D is unclear. Trimming shortened V by 2 bases and J by 2 bases, and 6 bases separated the two germline ends. The germline gives CDR1 MNHNS, CDR2 SASEGT. The CDR3 covers 13 residues. As DNA, the CDR3 is TGTGCCAGCAGTGAATCGGTACAAGAGACCCAGTACTTC. Amino acids: CASSESVQETQYF.

V gene TRBV24-1 combines with J gene TRBJ2-1; 8 positions match TRBD2. V was clipped by 6 bases and J by 6 bases; unmatched bases: 9. Germline-derived CDR1 and CDR2 are KGHDR and SFDVKD. The CDR3 spans 15 residues. CDR3: CATSISGGDPNEQFF. The CDR3 nucleotides are TGTGCCACCAGTATTTCGGGGGGGGACCCCAATGAGCAGTTCTTC.

The chain uses TRBV6-6 and TRBJ1-4; possibly TRBD1 for D (5 bases). V lost 9 bases and J 5 bases, leaving 10 bases between the germline ends. The length of the CDR3 is 12 residues. Germline values: CDR1 MNHNY, CDR2 SVGAGI (reference sequence). The CDR3 reads CASYRGNEKLFF. The CDR3 DNA is TGTGCCAGTTACCGGGGGAATGAAAAACTGTTTTTT.

J is TRBJ2-1 and V is TRBV5-8; D unresolved. This CDR3 has 15 residues. Germline V CDR1 and CDR2: SGHTS, YDEGEE. Trimming left V 0 bases short and J 0 bases short, with 7 bases between. The chain's CDR3 is CASSLGGYSYNEQFF. The CDR3 nucleotides are TGTGCCAGCAGCTTGGGCGGATACTCCTACAATGAGCAGTTCTTC.

The V call is TRBV19, the J call TRBJ2-3, with D maybe TRBD2 (5 bases). Per germline, CDR1 LNHDA and CDR2 SQIVND (reference sequence). The V gene lost 5 bases and the J gene lost 0 bases, with 15 bases spanning the gap. The CDR3 runs to 16 residues. The CDR3 nucleotides are TGTGCCAGTAGTGCATCCCGAGCGGTGAGCACAGATACGCAGTATTTT. Residues: CASSASRAVSTDTQYF.

The rearrangement uses TRBV18 and TRBJ1-1; TRBD1 aligns across 7 bases. This CDR3 region has 14 residues. Per germline, CDR1 KGHSH and CDR2 LQKENI. The V gene end was trimmed by 4 bases and the J gene end by 5 bases; junction bases not matched to a gene: 7. The CDR3 DNA is TGTGCCAGCTCACTAACAGGGGCCCCTACTGAAGCTTTCTTT. Translated: CASSLTGAPTEAFF.

The V gene is TRBV28, the J gene TRBJ1-2; TRBD1 agrees at 7 bases. The CDR3 has 15 residues. Trimming at V came to 6 bases and at J to 8 bases, leaving 15 bases not matched to a gene. CDR1 MDHEN and CDR2 SYDVKM come from the germline V gene. CDR3 bases: TGTGCCAGCAGCTTCCGAGACAGGGCCGGGGACGGCTACACCTTC. It encodes CASSFRDRAGDGYTF.

The V call is TRBV30, the J call TRBJ1-1; 7 positions agree with TRBD1. The junction had 2 bases not matched to a gene; V was cut back by 7 bases and J by 0 bases. Per germline, CDR1 GTSNPN and CDR2 SVGIG (reference sequence). This CDR3 is 12 amino acids long. The CDR3, as DNA: TGTGCCTTGGGACAGTTGAACACTGAAGCTTTCTTT. The encoded protein is CALGQLNTEAFF.

The V call is TRBV27, the J call TRBJ1-1; possibly TRBD1 for D (5 bases). CDR3 length: 15 residues. Germline V lookup: CDR1 MNHEY, CDR2 SMNVEV (reference sequence). Trimming pared 7 bases from V and 2 bases from J, leaving 17 bases between. The CDR3 region is CASNPALGPNTEAFF. The CDR3 bases are TGTGCCAGCAACCCCGCGTTGGGGCCCAACACTGAAGCTTTCTTT.

V usage is TRBV23-1 and J usage is TRBJ2-7; 7 bases fit TRBD2. TRBV23-1 has ORF status, its function being uncertain. The CDR3 is 15 residues long. The trim removed 6 bases at V and 2 bases at J, leaving 10 bases unmatched. Here the CDR3 reads CASSPRASGTYEQYF. The CDR3 bases are TGCGCCAGCAGCCCCAGGGCTAGCGGAACCTACGAGCAGTACTTC.

The V and J genes are TRBV7-9 and TRBJ1-1; D unresolved. This CDR3 has 14 amino acids. CDR1 is SEHNR and CDR2 is FQNEAQ in the germline V gene (reference sequence). Trimming took off 2 bases at V and 4 bases at J, with 11 bases between the two ends. CDR3 DNA: TGTGCCAGCAGCTTATCTTTGGGGAGCACTGAAGCTTTCTTT. Translation: CASSLSLGSTEAFF.

The rearrangement links TRBV19 to TRBJ2-1; 15 bases fit TRBD2. The germline CDR1 and CDR2 sequences are LNHDA and SQIVND (reference sequence). The CDR3 is made up of 17 amino acids. With 2 bases clipped from V and 3 bases from J, the junction kept 2 bases outside the gene matches. CDR3 in amino acids: CASSIPGLAGGYNEQFF. The CDR3 coding sequence is TGTGCCAGTAGTATACCGGGACTAGCGGGAGGCTACAATGAGCAGTTCTTC.

The gene calls are TRBV27 and TRBJ2-2, with 9 bases fitting TRBD2. Germline V gives CDR1 MNHEY, CDR2 SMNVEV (reference sequence). This CDR3 comprises 21 residues. J lost 4 bases, V lost 0 bases, and 18 bases had no gene match. The CDR3 bases are TGTGCCAGCAGTTTATCGATTGGCCCAGGCGGGAGGGCCGTCGGCACCGGGGAGCTGTTTTTT. Translated: CASSLSIGPGGRAVGTGELFF.

The chain is built from TRBV27 and TRBJ1-5; maybe TRBD1 (5 bases). The CDR3 contains 15 residues. Trimming removed 8 bases from V and 4 bases from J, with 18 bases in between. CDR1 and CDR2 (germline): MNHEY, SMNVEV (reference sequence). The chain's CDR3 is CASRGGPRSNQPQHF. The CDR3 DNA sequence: TGTGCCAGCCGGGGGGGACCGAGATCGAATCAGCCCCAGCATTTT.

This CDR3 reads CASTFPGGNQPQHF. In nucleotides, the CDR3 is TGTGCCAGCACCTTTCCCGGGGGCAATCAGCCCCAGCATTTT. The chain couples TRBV5-4 to TRBJ1-5; D not resolved. In germline, CDR1 is SGHNT, CDR2 YYREEE (reference sequence). V was clipped by 6 bases and J by 2 bases, with 12 bases between them. CDR3 length: 14 residues.